The 27 T cell receptor beta chains below were found in one sample sequenced in a study of naive and memory T cell subsets. Two oligonucleotides, mixed equimolar, formed the beta constant-region primer covering TRBC1 and TRBC2. TCRdb re-called the UMI-ligation and nested PCR reads through MiXCR, storing one row per CDR3 protein. The profile shows some 150,000 distinct CDR3 sequences, more than 15% of them singletons. The sequencing sample was made of naive CD4+ T cells from blood. These receptors all come from a human donor in good health.

This clonotype was recorded a few times. The DNA of the CDR3 is TGCGCCAGCAGTATTAGACAGGCTAATGAAAAACTGTTTTTT. This encodes CASSIRQANEKLFF. This chain connects TRBV4-1 to TRBJ1-4, with TRBD1 as a possible D gene (6 bases). Germline values: CDR1 MGHRA, CDR2 YSYEKL. The CDR3 covers 14 residues. Deletions cut 6 bases from V and 3 bases from J, with 11 bases between.

V gene TRBV30 combines with J gene TRBJ2-2; 7 bases are shared with TRBD1. CDR3 size: 15 residues. The ends lost 3 bases at V and 0 bases at J; junction bases unmatched: 4. Germline V lookup: CDR1 GTSNPN, CDR2 SVGIG (reference sequence). CDR3 residues: CAWREGQANTGELFF. In DNA form, the CDR3 reads TGTGCCTGGAGGGAAGGACAGGCGAACACCGGGGAGCTGTTTTTT.

The chain is built from TRBV9 and TRBJ1-6, with 7 bases that match TRBD1. CDR1 and CDR2 (germline): SGDLS, YYNGEE. The trim removed 4 bases at V and 9 bases at J, leaving 10 bases unmatched. This CDR3 comprises 15 residues. CDR3 residues: CASSSAGTAGSPLHF. The CDR3 DNA follows: TGTGCCAGCAGCTCAGCCGGGACAGCCGGTTCACCCCTCCACTTT.

This clonotype was detected a few times. The chain employs TRBV27 and TRBJ2-3, with 10 bases fitting TRBD2. V gave up 3 bases and J gave up 5 bases; unmatched junction bases: 5. Germline V CDR1 and CDR2: MNHEY, SMNVEV (reference sequence). The CDR3 runs 15 residues. Here the CDR3 DNA reads TGTGCCAGCAGTTTTTCTAGCGGGAGCGTAGATACGCAGTATTTT. The encoded protein is CASSFSSGSVDTQYF.

This chain links TRBV12-3 or TRBV12-4 with TRBJ2-7; D is possibly TRBD2 (5 bases). V lost 3 bases and J 7 bases, leaving 10 bases between the germline ends. This CDR3 has 12 residues. CDR3 nucleotide sequence: TGTGCCAGCAGTTTGACTACCGGGGAGCAGTACTTC. It is translated as CASSLTTGEQYF.

This chain uses TRBV28 with TRBJ2-7, with D perhaps matching TRBD1 (5 bases). Germline CDR1 and CDR2: MDHEN and SYDVKM. Between the trimmed V and J ends, which lost 2 bases and 13 bases, there was a span of 12 bases. The CDR3 consists of 11 residues. The DNA of the CDR3 is TGTGCCAGCAGTTTAATGCAGGACACCTACTTC. Amino acid sequence: CASSLMQDTYF.

This clonotype was picked up a small number of times. The chain combines TRBV19 with TRBJ2-6; D is unclear. Germline loops: CDR1 LNHDA, CDR2 SQIVND (reference sequence). The CDR3 spans 16 residues. The V gene lost 4 bases and the J gene lost 2 bases, with 12 bases spanning the gap. CDR3 in DNA: TGTGCCAGTAGTAAAAGCAGCCCCCCTGGGGCCAACGTCCTGACTTTC. This translates into CASSKSSPPGANVLTF.

This chain joins TRBV5-1 and TRBJ2-2; 9 bases are shared with TRBD1. Trimming removed 4 bases from V and 4 bases from J; junction bases left unmatched: 5. This CDR3 is built from 15 residues. The germline CDR1 and CDR2 sequences are SGHRS and YFSETQ. The CDR3 DNA reads as TGCGCCAGCAGCCGGACAGGGGACGGCACCGGGGAGCTGTTTTTT. This encodes CASSRTGDGTGELFF.

The V and J genes are TRBV10-3 and TRBJ2-5; D gene uncertain. The V gene's germline CDR1 is ENHRY and CDR2 SYGVKD. The CDR3 is 12 residues long. V was clipped by 7 bases and J by 1 base, with 7 bases between them. CDR3 sequence: CAIKDPQETQYF. CDR3 bases: TGTGCCATCAAAGACCCCCAAGAGACCCAGTACTTC.

The V and J genes are TRBV6-5 and TRBJ2-1, with 7 bases identical to TRBD2. CDR1 and CDR2 (germline): MNHEY, SVGAGI. The trim removed 2 bases at V and 6 bases at J, leaving 10 bases unmatched. The CDR3 is made up of 16 amino acids. As DNA, the CDR3 is TGTGCCAGCAGTTACCACCGCGAGCGGGACTCCAATGAGCAGTTCTTC. Amino acids: CASSYHRERDSNEQFF.

This clonotype has more than one count but fewer than ten. The V and J genes are TRBV20-1 and TRBJ2-3; 7 nucleotides align to TRBD2. The trim removed 3 bases at V and 0 bases at J, leaving 9 bases unmatched. There are 16 residues in the CDR3. CDR1 is DFQATT, CDR2 SNEGSKA, per germline (reference sequence). Here the CDR3 reads CSASLREPSSTDTQYF. The DNA for the CDR3 is TGCAGTGCTAGTTTGCGGGAGCCTTCTAGCACAGATACGCAGTATTTT.

This clonotype was detected only a few times. The chain is built from TRBV12-3 or TRBV12-4 and TRBJ1-5; D is uncertain. Trimming pared 6 bases from V and 0 bases from J, leaving 9 bases between. The CDR3 consists of 14 residues. The CDR3 DNA reads TGTGCCAGCAGCATTTGGGATAGCAATCAGCCCCAGCATTTT. Protein: CASSIWDSNQPQHF.

The chain employs TRBV6-2 or TRBV6-3 and TRBJ2-7, with 10 bases matching TRBD1. Per the germline V gene, CDR1 is MNHEY and CDR2 is SVGEGT. This CDR3 is built from 15 residues. The junction had 9 bases not matched to a gene; V was cut back by 6 bases and J by 4 bases. This CDR3 reads CASRRTGTGVYEQYF. The CDR3 nucleotides are TGTGCCAGCAGGCGGACCGGGACAGGGGTTTACGAGCAGTACTTC.

This chain connects TRBV2 to TRBJ2-1, with 8 positions matching TRBD1. This CDR3 is built from 16 residues. Germline CDR1 SNHLY, CDR2 FYNNEI. V shed 2 bases and J 0 bases; nucleotides not matched to a gene: 3. This CDR3 is CASSEWTGSSYNEQFF. The CDR3 DNA sequence: TGTGCCAGCAGTGAATGGACAGGGTCCTCCTACAATGAGCAGTTCTTC.

In its sample, this clonotype was seen once. The V call is TRBV6-5, the J call TRBJ2-7, with TRBD2 matching over 10 bases. The CDR3 contains 15 residues. J gave up 2 bases and V 4 bases, and 5 bases lay outside the gene matches. Germline CDR1 MNHEY, CDR2 SVGAGI. The CDR3 DNA reads TGTGCCAGCAGTTTAGCGGGAGGTTCTACCTACGAGCAGTACTTC. Its translation: CASSLAGGSTYEQYF.

This clonotype was observed a few times. The chain links TRBV18 to TRBJ1-1; 9 bases agree with TRBD1. The V gene's germline CDR1 is KGHSH and CDR2 LQKENI. J lost 4 bases, V lost 6 bases, and 6 bases had no gene match. The CDR3 consists of 14 residues. The CDR3 DNA follows: TGTGCCAGCTCCCAGGACAGGGGAGGCACTGAAGCTTTCTTT. Translated: CASSQDRGGTEAFF.

The chain recombines TRBV12-3 or TRBV12-4 with TRBJ1-5; no reliable D call. The V and J ends lost 5 bases and 2 bases respectively, with 10 bases between them. The CDR3 length is 14 residues. The CDR3 nucleotides read TGTGCCAGCAGTCTGGGTAGTGGCAATCAGCCCCAGCATTTT. Translation gives CASSLGSGNQPQHF.

The rearrangement links TRBV12-3 or TRBV12-4 to TRBJ2-1, with D uncertain. Deletions cut 7 bases from V and 3 bases from J, with 13 bases between. The length of the CDR3 is 14 residues. CDR3 sequence: CASTPSGYYNEQFF. CDR3 in DNA: TGTGCCAGCACCCCTAGTGGCTACTACAATGAGCAGTTCTTC.

There are a few counts of this clonotype. V usage is TRBV5-6 and J usage is TRBJ2-3, with D possibly being TRBD1 or TRBD2 (5 bases each). The CDR3 is 17 residues long. Between the trimmed V and J ends, which lost 4 bases and 3 bases, there was a span of 21 bases. In germline, CDR1 is SGHDT, CDR2 YYEEEE. The CDR3 coding sequence is TGTGCCAGCAGCCCGACCACTAGGGGCTTGTGGACAGATACGCAGTATTTT. Protein sequence: CASSPTTRGLWTDTQYF.

A few counts support this clonotype. The chain employs TRBV5-1 and TRBJ2-1; no reliable D call. CDR1 and CDR2 (germline): SGHRS, YFSETQ. The CDR3 is 14 amino acids. The germline V and J ends were trimmed by 4 bases and 8 bases, with 16 bases remaining between them. CDR3 residues: CASSPVRYDDEQFF. The CDR3 bases are TGCGCCAGCAGCCCAGTGAGATACGACGATGAGCAGTTCTTC.

The chain combines TRBV20-1 with TRBJ2-7; 9 bases are a match to TRBD1. V shed 2 bases, J shed 6 bases, and the junction held 8 bases outside the gene matches. Germline values: CDR1 DFQATT, CDR2 SNEGSKA (reference sequence). The length of the CDR3 is 14 residues. DNA for the CDR3: TGCAGTGCTAGAAACCCACAGGGGGCGGGCGAGCAGTACTTC. Protein sequence: CSARNPQGAGEQYF.

CDR3 residues: CASSSPQGHNSYEQYF. DNA for the CDR3: TGTGCCAGCAGTTCGCCACAGGGACACAACTCCTACGAGCAGTACTTC. The chain uses TRBV6-5 and TRBJ2-7, with D possibly TRBD1 on 6 matching bases. Deletions cut 4 bases from V and 0 bases from J, with 16 bases between. The CDR3 extends over 16 amino acids. Germline CDR1 is MNHEY and CDR2 is SVGAGI.

J is TRBJ2-7 and V is TRBV20-1; 9 nucleotides align to TRBD2. Trimming cost V 3 bases and J 2 bases; bases outside gene matches: 5. The CDR3 spans 14 residues. Per the germline V gene, CDR1 is DFQATT and CDR2 is SNEGSKA (reference sequence). The CDR3 region has the DNA TGCAGTGCTAGTAGTAGCGGGAGTCCCTACGAGCAGTACTTC. Encoded protein: CSASSSGSPYEQYF.

The chain links TRBV29-1 to TRBJ2-2, with D perhaps assigned TRBD1 or TRBD2 (5 bases each). Germline CDR1 is SQVTM and CDR2 is ANQGSEA. V lost 4 bases and J 4 bases, leaving 10 bases between the germline ends. CDR3 size: 13 residues. The CDR3 loop reads CSVGGTATGELFF. For the CDR3, the DNA is TGCAGCGTTGGGGGGACCGCCACCGGGGAGCTGTTTTTT.

This chain joins TRBV6-5 and TRBJ2-7; unclear D gene. The V end lost 5 bases, the J end lost 4 bases, and 9 bases lay between the germline ends. Per germline, CDR1 MNHEY and CDR2 SVGAGI. The length of the CDR3 is 12 residues. The CDR3 loop is CASSGVGYEQYF. The CDR3 bases are TGTGCCAGCAGTGGGGTCGGGTACGAGCAGTACTTC.

A few counts support this clonotype. J is TRBJ2-7 and V is TRBV5-1; 9 positions agree with TRBD2. Trimming at V came to 4 bases and at J to 6 bases, leaving 20 bases not matched to a gene. Germline CDR1 is SGHRS and CDR2 is YFSETQ. The CDR3 is 18 amino acids. The CDR3 DNA is TGCGCCAGCAGCCCTTTGGTAGCCGGTCCGGGACTAGCCGCCGAGCAGTACTTC. It codes for CASSPLVAGPGLAAEQYF.

V is TRBV20-1 and J is TRBJ2-1; the match to TRBD2 covers 9 bases. The CDR3 has 14 residues. The junction had 6 bases not matched to a gene; V was cut back by 6 bases and J by 3 bases. Germline CDR1 reads DFQATT; CDR2 reads SNEGSKA (reference sequence). In nucleotides, the CDR3 is TGCAGTGCGAGTCTAGCGGGGAACTACAATGAGCAGTTCTTC. Translating gives CSASLAGNYNEQFF.